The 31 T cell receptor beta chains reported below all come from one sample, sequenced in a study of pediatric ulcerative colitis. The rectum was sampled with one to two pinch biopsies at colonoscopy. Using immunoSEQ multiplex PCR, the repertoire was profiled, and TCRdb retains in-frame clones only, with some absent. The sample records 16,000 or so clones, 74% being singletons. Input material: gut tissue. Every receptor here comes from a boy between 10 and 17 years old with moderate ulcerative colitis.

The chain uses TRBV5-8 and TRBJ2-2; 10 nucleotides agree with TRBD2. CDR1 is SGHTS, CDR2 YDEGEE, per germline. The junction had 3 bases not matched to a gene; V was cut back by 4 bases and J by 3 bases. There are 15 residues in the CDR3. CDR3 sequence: CASSAAGGYTGELFF. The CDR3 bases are TGTGCCAGCAGCGCAGCGGGAGGGTACACCGGGGAGCTGTTTTTT.

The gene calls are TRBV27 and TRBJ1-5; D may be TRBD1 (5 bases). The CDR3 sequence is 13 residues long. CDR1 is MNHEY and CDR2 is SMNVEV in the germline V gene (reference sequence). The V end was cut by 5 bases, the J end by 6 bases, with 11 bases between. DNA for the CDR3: TGTGCCAGCAGTGATTTAGGGGTTCAGCCCCAGCATTTT. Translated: CASSDLGVQPQHF.

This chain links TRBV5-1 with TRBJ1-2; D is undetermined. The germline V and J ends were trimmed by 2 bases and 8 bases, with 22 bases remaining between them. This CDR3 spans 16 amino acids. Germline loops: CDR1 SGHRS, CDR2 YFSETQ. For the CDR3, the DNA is TGCGCCAGCAGCTTTCCTAAAGGACCGCCCGTGGGAGGCTACACCTTC. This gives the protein CASSFPKGPPVGGYTF.

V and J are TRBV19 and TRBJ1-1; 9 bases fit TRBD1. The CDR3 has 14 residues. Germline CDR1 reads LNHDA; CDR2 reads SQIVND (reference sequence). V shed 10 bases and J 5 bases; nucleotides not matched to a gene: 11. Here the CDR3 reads CATKGGQGYTEAFF. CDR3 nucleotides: TGTGCCACCAAAGGAGGACAGGGGTATACTGAAGCTTTCTTT.

The CDR3 sequence is CASSDWGDNTEAFF. CDR3 coding DNA: TGTGCCAGCAGTGACTGGGGCGATAACACTGAAGCTTTCTTT. The chain carries TRBV6-5 and TRBJ1-1, with D maybe TRBD1 (5 bases). CDR3 size: 14 residues. Germline CDR1 MNHEY, CDR2 SVGAGI. V lost 5 bases, J lost 2 bases, and 12 bases lay in between.

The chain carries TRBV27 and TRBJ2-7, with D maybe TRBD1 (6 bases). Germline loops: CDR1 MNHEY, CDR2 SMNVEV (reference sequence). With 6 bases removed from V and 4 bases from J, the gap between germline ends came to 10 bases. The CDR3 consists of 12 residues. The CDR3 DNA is TGTGCCAGCAGCACGACAGGTTACGAGCAGTACTTC. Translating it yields CASSTTGYEQYF.

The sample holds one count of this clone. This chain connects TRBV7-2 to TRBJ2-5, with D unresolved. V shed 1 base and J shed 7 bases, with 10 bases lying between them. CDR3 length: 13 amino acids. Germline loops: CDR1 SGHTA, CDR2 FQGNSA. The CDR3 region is CASSLVEVGTQYF. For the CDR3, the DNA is TGTGCCAGCAGCTTAGTAGAAGTAGGGACCCAGTACTTC.

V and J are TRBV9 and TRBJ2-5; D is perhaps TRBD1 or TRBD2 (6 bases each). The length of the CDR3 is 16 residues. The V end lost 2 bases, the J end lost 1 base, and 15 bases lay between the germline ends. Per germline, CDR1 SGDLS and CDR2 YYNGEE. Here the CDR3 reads CASSVEGGRAQETQYF. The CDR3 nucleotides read TGTGCCAGCAGCGTTGAGGGGGGCAGGGCCCAAGAGACCCAGTACTTC.

The CDR3 loop is CASSSIFSGRAYNEQFF. The CDR3 bases are TGTGCCAGCAGCTCCATCTTTAGCGGGAGGGCCTACAATGAGCAGTTCTTC. J is TRBJ2-1 and V is TRBV14; 11 bases match TRBD2. This CDR3 has 17 residues. Germline V gene lookup returns CDR1 SGHDN and CDR2 FVKESK. J gave up 2 bases and V 5 bases, and 8 bases lay outside the gene matches.

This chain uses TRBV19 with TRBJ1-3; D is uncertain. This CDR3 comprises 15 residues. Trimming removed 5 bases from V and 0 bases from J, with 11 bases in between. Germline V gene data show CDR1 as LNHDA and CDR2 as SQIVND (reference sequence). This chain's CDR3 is CASSLSRSSGNTIYF. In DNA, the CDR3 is TGTGCCAGTAGTTTGAGTCGGAGCTCTGGAAACACCATATATTTT.

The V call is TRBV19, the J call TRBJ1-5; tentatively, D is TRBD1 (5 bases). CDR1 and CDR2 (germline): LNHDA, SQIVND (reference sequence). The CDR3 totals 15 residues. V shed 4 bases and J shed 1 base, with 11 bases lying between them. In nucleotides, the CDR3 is TGTGCCAGTAGTAGGGAAGGGGCGAGCAATCAGCCCCAGCATTTT. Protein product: CASSREGASNQPQHF.

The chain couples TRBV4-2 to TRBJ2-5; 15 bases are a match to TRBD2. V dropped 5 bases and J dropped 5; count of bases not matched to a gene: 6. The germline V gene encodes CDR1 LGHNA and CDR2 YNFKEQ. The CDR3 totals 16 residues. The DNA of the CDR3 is TGTGCCAGCAGCATCCGGACTAGCGGGGGGGCGGAGACCCAGTACTTC. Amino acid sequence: CASSIRTSGGAETQYF.

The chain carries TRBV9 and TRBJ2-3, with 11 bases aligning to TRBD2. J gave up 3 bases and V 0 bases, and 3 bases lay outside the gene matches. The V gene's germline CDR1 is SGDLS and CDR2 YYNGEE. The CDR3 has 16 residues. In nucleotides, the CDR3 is TGTGCCAGCAGCGTAGTGCTAGCGGGAGGAACAGATACGCAGTATTTT. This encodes CASSVVLAGGTDTQYF.

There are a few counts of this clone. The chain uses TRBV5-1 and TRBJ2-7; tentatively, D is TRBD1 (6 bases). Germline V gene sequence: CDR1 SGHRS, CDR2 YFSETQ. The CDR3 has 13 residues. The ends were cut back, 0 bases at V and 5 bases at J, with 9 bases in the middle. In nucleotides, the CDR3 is TGCGCCAGCAGCTTGGACAGGGTCCACGAGCAGTACTTC. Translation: CASSLDRVHEQYF.

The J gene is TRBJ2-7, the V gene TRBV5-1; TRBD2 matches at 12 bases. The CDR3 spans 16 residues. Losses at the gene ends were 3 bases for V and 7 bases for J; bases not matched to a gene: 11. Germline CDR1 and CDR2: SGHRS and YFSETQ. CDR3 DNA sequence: TGCGCCAGCAGCTCCTACCGTGGGACTAGCGGGCGAGAGCAGTACTTC. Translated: CASSSYRGTSGREQYF.

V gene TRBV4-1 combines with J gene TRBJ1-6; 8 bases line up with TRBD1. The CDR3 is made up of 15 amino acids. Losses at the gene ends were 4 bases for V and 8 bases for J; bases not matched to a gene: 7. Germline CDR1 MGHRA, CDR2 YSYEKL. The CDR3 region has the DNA TGCGCCAGCAGCCCCCCGGACAGGGCTCATTCACCCCTCCACTTT. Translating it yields CASSPPDRAHSPLHF.

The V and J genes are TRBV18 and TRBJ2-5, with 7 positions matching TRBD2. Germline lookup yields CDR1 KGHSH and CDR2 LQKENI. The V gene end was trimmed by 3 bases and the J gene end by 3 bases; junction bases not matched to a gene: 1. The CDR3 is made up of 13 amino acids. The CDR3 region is CASSPGGKETQYF. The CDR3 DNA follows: TGTGCCAGCTCACCGGGGGGGAAAGAGACCCAGTACTTC. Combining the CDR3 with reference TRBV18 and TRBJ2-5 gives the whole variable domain NAGVMQNPRHLVRRRGQEARLRCSPMKGHSHVYWYRQLPEEGLKFMVYLQKENIIDESGMPKERFSAEFPKEGPSILRIQQVVRGDSAAYFCASSPGGKETQYFGPGTRLLVL.

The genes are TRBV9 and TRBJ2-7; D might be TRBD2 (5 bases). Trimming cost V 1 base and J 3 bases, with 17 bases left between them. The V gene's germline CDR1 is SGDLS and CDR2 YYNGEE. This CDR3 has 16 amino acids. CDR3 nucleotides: TGTGCCAGCAGCGTAAAGGGAGAGTGGGCCTACTACGAGCAGTACTTC. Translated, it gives CASSVKGEWAYYEQYF. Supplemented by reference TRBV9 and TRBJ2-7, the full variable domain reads DSGVTQTPKHLITATGQRVTLRCSPRSGDLSVYWYQQSLDQGLQFLIQYYNGEERAKGNILERFSAQQFPDLHSELNLSSLELGDSALYFCASSVKGEWAYYEQYFGPGTRLTVT.

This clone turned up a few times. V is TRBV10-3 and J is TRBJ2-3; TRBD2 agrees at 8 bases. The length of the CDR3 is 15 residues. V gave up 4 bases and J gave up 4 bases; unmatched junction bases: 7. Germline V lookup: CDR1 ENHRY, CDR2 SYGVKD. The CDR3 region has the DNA TGTGCCATCAGTGCGATCGGGGGGGCATCAGATACGCAGTATTTT. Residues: CAISAIGGASDTQYF.

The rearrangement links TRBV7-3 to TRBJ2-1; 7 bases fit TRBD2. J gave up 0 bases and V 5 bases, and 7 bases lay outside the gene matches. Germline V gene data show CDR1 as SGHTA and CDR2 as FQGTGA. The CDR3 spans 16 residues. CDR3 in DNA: TGTGCCAGCAGCCCCCTGGGCGGGAGCTCCTACAATGAGCAGTTCTTC. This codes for CASSPLGGSSYNEQFF.

CDR3 residues: CASSIWDFSNQPQHF. As DNA, the CDR3 is TGTGCCAGTTCTATTTGGGACTTTAGCAATCAGCCCCAGCATTTT. This chain joins TRBV19 and TRBJ1-5, with a tentative D call TRBD1 (5 bases). With 8 bases removed from V and 0 bases from J, the gap between germline ends came to 14 bases. CDR3 length: 15 residues. CDR1 LNHDA and CDR2 SQIVND come from the germline V gene (reference sequence). Full variable domain (remainder filled in from reference TRBV19 and TRBJ1-5): DGGITQSPKYLFRKEGQNVTLSCEQNLNHDAMYWYRQDPGQGLRLIYYSQIVNDFQKGDIAEGYSVSREKKESFPLTVTSAQKNPTAFYLCASSIWDFSNQPQHFGDGTRLSIL.

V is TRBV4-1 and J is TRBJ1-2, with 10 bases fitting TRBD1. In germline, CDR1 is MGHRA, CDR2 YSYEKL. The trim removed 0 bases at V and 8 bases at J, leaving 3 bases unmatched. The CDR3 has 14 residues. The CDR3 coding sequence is TGCGCCAGCAGCCAAGAGGACAGGGGGGGAGGCTACACCTTC. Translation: CASSQEDRGGGYTF.

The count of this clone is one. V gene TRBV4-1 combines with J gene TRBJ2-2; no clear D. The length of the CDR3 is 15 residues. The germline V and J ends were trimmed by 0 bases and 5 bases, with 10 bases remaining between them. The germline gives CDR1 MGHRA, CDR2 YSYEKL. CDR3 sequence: CASSQDWWRTGELFF. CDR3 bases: TGCGCCAGCAGCCAAGACTGGTGGAGAACCGGGGAGCTGTTTTTT.

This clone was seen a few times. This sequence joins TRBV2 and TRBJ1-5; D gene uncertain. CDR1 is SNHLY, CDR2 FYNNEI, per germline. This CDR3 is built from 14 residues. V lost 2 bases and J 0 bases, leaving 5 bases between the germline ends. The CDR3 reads CASSERISNQPQHF. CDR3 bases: TGTGCCAGCAGTGAACGGATTAGCAATCAGCCCCAGCATTTT.

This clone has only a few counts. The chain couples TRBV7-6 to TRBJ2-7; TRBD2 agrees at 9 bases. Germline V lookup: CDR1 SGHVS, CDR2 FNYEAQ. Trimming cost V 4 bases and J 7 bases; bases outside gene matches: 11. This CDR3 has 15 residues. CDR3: CASSSLAGSIREQYF. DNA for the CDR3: TGTGCCAGCAGCTCCCTAGCGGGATCGATCAGAGAGCAGTACTTC.

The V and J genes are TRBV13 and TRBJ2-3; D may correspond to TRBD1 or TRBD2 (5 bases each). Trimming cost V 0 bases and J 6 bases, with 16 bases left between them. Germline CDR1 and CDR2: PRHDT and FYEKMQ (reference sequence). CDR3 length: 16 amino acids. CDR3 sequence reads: CASSLGPRRDGDTQYF. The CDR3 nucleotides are TGTGCCAGCAGCTTAGGCCCTCGACGGGACGGGGATACGCAGTATTTT.

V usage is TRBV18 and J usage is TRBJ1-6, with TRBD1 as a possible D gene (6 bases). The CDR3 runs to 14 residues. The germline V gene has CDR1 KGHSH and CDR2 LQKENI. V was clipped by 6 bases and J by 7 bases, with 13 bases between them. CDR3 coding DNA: TGTGCCAGCTCCTTACAGGGTATGAATTCACCCCTCCACTTT. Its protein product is CASSLQGMNSPLHF.

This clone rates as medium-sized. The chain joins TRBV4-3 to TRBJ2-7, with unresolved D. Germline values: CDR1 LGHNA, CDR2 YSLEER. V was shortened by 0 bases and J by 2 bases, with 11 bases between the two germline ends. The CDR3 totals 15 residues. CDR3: CASSQDWYGPYEQYF. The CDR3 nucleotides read TGCGCCAGCAGCCAAGATTGGTACGGCCCCTACGAGCAGTACTTC.

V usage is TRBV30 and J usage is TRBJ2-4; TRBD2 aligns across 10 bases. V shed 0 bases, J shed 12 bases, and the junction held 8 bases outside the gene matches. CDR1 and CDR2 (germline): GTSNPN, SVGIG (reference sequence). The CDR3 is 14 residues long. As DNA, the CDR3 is TGTGCCTGGAGTGTATCGGGACTAGCGCCTAGTCAGTACTTC. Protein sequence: CAWSVSGLAPSQYF.

The CDR3 sequence: CASSKGASGNTIYF. CDR3 nucleotide sequence: TGCGCCAGCAGCAAGGGGGCCTCTGGAAACACCATATATTTT. The rearrangement joins TRBV5-1 to TRBJ1-3; 7 bases align to TRBD1. In germline, CDR1 is SGHRS, CDR2 YFSETQ. There are 14 residues in the CDR3. The trim removed 4 bases at V and 0 bases at J, leaving 1 base unmatched.

This CDR3 is CAISESVAIRYGYTF. The CDR3 nucleotides are TGTGCCATCAGTGAGTCTGTCGCTATAAGGTATGGCTACACCTTC. This chain uses TRBV10-3 with TRBJ1-2; D gene unclear. This CDR3 contains 15 residues. Germline CDR1 reads ENHRY; CDR2 reads SYGVKD. Between the trimmed V and J ends, which lost 0 bases and 5 bases, there was a span of 13 bases.